This T cell receptor beta chain is drawn from a study of blood T cell repertoires in COVID-19. Looking at the study overall: Nucleic acid was either cDNA or gDNA, and it came from T cells, B-cell-depleted T cells, or PBMCs.

In the original processing: Reference gene primer amplification gave nucleated cell count estimates. The assay was immunoSEQ multiplex PCR, and TCRdb's table has in-frame clones only and misses some. V and J calls and clone size are those listed in that table; D and trimming were worked out from the DNA. Of roughly 110,000 clones in the sample, roughly 81% were seen once. The CDR3 sequence is 14 residues long. V gave up 7 bases and J gave up 2 bases, with 14 bases separating them. CDR1 is LNHDA and CDR2 is SQIVND in the germline V gene (reference sequence). This TCR was recovered from a man between 40 and 49 years old with acute or convalescent COVID-19. Sequencing was performed on peripheral blood. V and J are TRBV19 and TRBJ1-1; D might be TRBD1 (6 bases). The CDR3 DNA reads TGTGCCAGTAATTCAGGGGCTCTCAACACTGAAGCTTTCTTT. Translated, it gives CASNSGALNTEAFF.